Listed below are T cell receptor beta chains from one sample, sequenced in a study of blood T cell repertoires in COVID-19. The table came from immunoSEQ multiplex PCR; TCRdb's copy has only in-frame clones and leaves some out. Among about 360,000 clones listed, around 86% were seen once. Sample: peripheral blood. These receptors originate from a human donor in a cohort sampled during active COVID-19. CDR3s leave out the opening cysteine and the closing phenylalanine or tryptophan.

CDR3 protein | J gene | V gene
ASSLTSGRNYEQF | TRBJ2-1 | TRBV11-2
ASSLSPGDGAEAF | TRBJ1-1 | TRBV13
ASSLGEGSYNEQF | TRBJ2-1 | TRBV13
AWGQRDEQF | TRBJ2-1 | TRBV30
SVEDTREGLRNEQF | TRBJ2-1 | TRBV29-1
ASSERLAAYNEQF | TRBJ2-1 | TRBV27
ASSPTLPGTGVHEQY | TRBJ2-7 | TRBV19
ASRRDGNEIYGYT | TRBJ1-2 | TRBV2
ASSQESKTGTEAF | TRBJ1-1 | TRBV4-2
ASSKDRAQEQY | TRBJ2-7 | TRBV19
ASSQDSEVNEQF | TRBJ2-1 | TRBV3-1/TRBV3-2
ASSDWARTNTGELF | TRBJ2-2 | TRBV6-1
ASSGSRGLYTDTQY | TRBJ2-3 | TRBV9
ASSSASAGIGYSPLH | TRBJ1-6 | TRBV5-4
ASSLVGYNSPLH | TRBJ1-6 | TRBV7-2
ASSFRRGRSYQPQH | TRBJ1-5 | TRBV27
ASEGREAGELF | TRBJ2-2 | TRBV3-1/TRBV3-2
ASGETTDTQY | TRBJ2-3 | TRBV12-3/TRBV12-4
ASSLADVSYNEQF | TRBJ2-1 | TRBV28
ASRSGGENQETQY | TRBJ2-5 | TRBV6-4
AISGWTSGSLANEQF | TRBJ2-1 | TRBV10-3
ASSSTRTGRGYEKLF | TRBJ1-4 | TRBV19
ASSFGGLGSYEQY | TRBJ2-7 | TRBV5-1
ASHRSSGTQETQY | TRBJ2-5 | TRBV28
ASSFRVHLSNQPQH | TRBJ1-5 | TRBV19
AIRDRGTINGYT | TRBJ1-2 | TRBV19
ASSQVKGGYEQY | TRBJ2-7 | TRBV4-1
ASSIGGLAGMETQY | TRBJ2-5 | TRBV5-1